The entry below describes one T cell receptor (beta chain). The data belong to a study of blood T cell repertoires in COVID-19. The CDR3 runs to 16 residues. CDR1 and CDR2 from the germline V gene are MNHNY and SVGAGI (reference sequence). V was clipped by 2 bases and J by 2 bases; unmatched bases: 3. Assay used: immunoSEQ multiplex PCR; TCRdb lists only in-frame clones, some missing. The table has about 50,000 clones, around 88% seen once. This TCR came from a woman aged 55-70 years with acute or convalescent COVID-19. The chain has TRBV6-6 and TRBJ2-4; 10 bases are a match to TRBD1. The sequenced sample consisted of peripheral blood. The CDR3 bases are TGTGCCAGCAGTTACGGGACAGGGGTGTCCAAAAACATTCAGTACTTC. Its protein is CASSYGTGVSKNIQYF.